The entry below describes one T cell receptor beta chain. The target antigen is unknown. Isolating CD4+ and CD8+ cells involved positive magnetic bead selection on an AutoMACS. Their purity was then checked by flow cytometry. These data originate in a study of somatic mutations in cytotoxic T cells in rheumatoid arthritis. Study findings and constraints: An age-related increase in CD8+ clonality was seen in rheumatoid arthritis patients but not in healthy controls. A finding that went unadjusted for multiple comparisons was the slight underrepresentation of TRBV07 in rheumatoid arthritis patients. Rheumatoid arthritis patients and age-matched healthy controls showed no significant difference in CD8+ T-cell clonality.

This CDR3 is built from 14 residues. V gave up 3 bases and J gave up 4 bases; unmatched junction bases: 2. The germline CDR1 and CDR2 sequences are MDHEN and SYDVKM. Assay: immunoSEQ multiplex PCR; the TCRdb copy retains only in-frame clones and omits some. The data show some 25,000 clones, roughly 74% seen once. The TCR was taken from a woman aged 18 to 35 in good health. The sequenced sample was CD8+ T cells sorted from blood. The V call is TRBV28, the J call TRBJ2-1; TRBD2 matches 8 bases. The CDR3 DNA follows: TGTGCCAGCAGTTTTGTAGCGGGGTACAATGAGCAGTTCTTC. It specifies CASSFVAGYNEQFF. Based on the CDR3 plus reference TRBV28 and TRBJ2-1, the full variable domain is DVKVTQSSRYLVKRTGEKVFLECVQDMDHENMFWYRQDPGLGLRLIYFSYDVKMKEKGDIPEGYSVSREKKERFSLILESASTNQTSMYLCASSFVAGYNEQFFGPGTRLTVL.